This T cell receptor beta chain was sequenced for a study of T cells in Graves' hyperthyroidism and ophthalmopathy. The overall study: The authors collected peripheral blood at initial diagnosis, before any treatment.

Notes on the study in general: The majority of expanded thyroid clonotypes above 0.001 also appeared in blood.

Clinicians diagnosed patients from clinical symptoms, serum thyroxine and TRAb, thyroid ultrasound and orbital computed tomography. There are many counts of this clonotype. Its antigen is not known. The investigators amplified TCR beta CDR3 regions from RNA transcripts. A set of HTBI primers served as the primers for a first-round RT-PCR of the TCR CDR3. TCRdb re-derived calls from the multiplex PCR reads in MiXCR, one entry per CDR3 protein. The sample holds 500,000 to 650,000 distinct CDR3 sequences, around 15% seen once. Germline CDR1 is LGHDT and CDR2 is YNNKEL (reference sequence). The CDR3 consists of 14 residues. The V and J ends lost 2 bases and 3 bases, in that order; junction bases with no gene match: 4.

The chain is built from TRBV3-1 and TRBJ2-7; 7 bases align to TRBD2. The specimen was blood. The receptor's source is a woman in her thirties or forties with Graves' hyperthyroidism. The CDR3 here is CASSQRRELYEQYF. The CDR3, as DNA: TGTGCCAGCAGCCAACGGCGGGAGCTCTACGAGCAGTACTTC.